This TCR beta chain was retrieved from a study of OX40 agonist ivuxolimab in advanced cancers. Study as a whole: Ivuxolimab was delivered to patients intravenously every 2 weeks at doses spanning 0.01 to 10 mg/kg.

With 8 bases clipped from V and 7 bases from J, the junction kept 5 bases outside the gene matches. Germline V gene sequence: CDR1 SNHLY, CDR2 FYNNEI. The CDR3 has 13 residues. Findings and limits, study-wide: More expanded clones were seen, on average, in CD8+ T cells than in CD4+.

About this clone itself: Antigen unknown.

Sequencing used immunoSEQ multiplex PCR; TCRdb keeps in-frame clones, though not all of them. The repertoire holds roughly 70,000 clones, with around nine tenths as singletons. This sequence joins TRBV2 and TRBJ1-4; 9 nucleotides match TRBD1. The sequence was obtained from an adult with an advanced solid tumor such as melanoma, head and neck, liver or kidney cancer. Material: CD4+ or CD8+ T cells sorted from blood, obtained in a trial of the OX40 agonist ivuxolimab. The CDR3 region has the DNA TGTGCCAGCCAAGGGGACAGGGCTGAAAAACTGTTTTTT. Protein product: CASQGDRAEKLFF.